This T cell receptor beta chain was recorded in a study of CD8 T cells in ankylosing spondylitis. General study findings and limits: Made up of roughly 8 highly homologous variants, a TCR beta motif appeared characteristic of ankylosing spondylitis blood. Disease-linked clones bore a CD8+ phenotype, appearing relatively rarely in peripheral blood. As reported, disease-linked clones showed significant enrichment in matched ankylosing spondylitis synovial fluid.

MiXCR was run by TCRdb on the 5' RACE reads, yielding one entry per CDR3 protein. The sample contains under 950,000 distinct CDR3 sequences, around 20% of which appear only once. Details on this clonotype: Its specificity is unknown.

Trimming took 6 bases from V and 5 from J, leaving 18 bases between them. The germline CDR1 and CDR2 sequences are SGHRS and YFSETQ. This CDR3 has 14 residues. This TCR was sampled from a male donor with ankylosing spondylitis. The sequenced material came from blood, either unsorted or a sorted T cell fraction (not recorded which). The chain carries TRBV5-1 and TRBJ2-7, with a weak D call TRBD2 (6 bases). The CDR3 region is CASTLGGDGNEQYF. The CDR3 nucleotides read TGCGCCAGCACCCTTGGAGGGGACGGCAACGAGCAGTACTTC.